Presented here are 19 T cell receptor beta chains from one specimen sequenced in a study of CD8+ T cells in alopecia areata. Reverse transcribed after extraction, RNA yielded cDNA as the sequencing template. Some clones are missing from TCRdb's copy, which holds only in-frame ones; the method was immunoSEQ multiplex PCR. The sample records 200,000 or so clones, 50% to 65% being singletons. The sequences come from CD4+ T cells sorted from blood, collected at week 0. The source is a human donor with alopecia areata.

The V gene is TRBV2, the J gene TRBJ1-2; a possible D gene is TRBD1 (6 bases). V gave up 11 bases and J gave up 5 bases, with 18 bases separating them. The CDR3 has 13 residues. CDR1 is SNHLY and CDR2 is FYNNEI in the germline V gene. CDR3 sequence reads: CAPRPGTPYGYTF. Here the CDR3 DNA reads TGTGCCCCCCGTCCTGGGACACCATATGGCTACACCTTC.

This clone has only a few counts. The chain is built from TRBV28 and TRBJ1-1; no clear D. Germline assignment: CDR1 MDHEN and CDR2 SYDVKM. The CDR3 runs 15 residues. The germline V and J ends were trimmed by 5 bases and 1 base, with 14 bases remaining between them. CDR3 bases: TGTGCCAGCAGTGCGATTAGAGTTTCGAACACTGAAGCTTTCTTT. Translating it yields CASSAIRVSNTEAFF.

This clone was counted only a few times. This chain links TRBV20-1 with TRBJ2-7; D uncertain. V lost 4 bases, J lost 3 bases, and 7 bases lay in between. From germline, CDR1 is DFQATT and CDR2 SNEGSKA (reference sequence). The CDR3 contains 11 residues. CDR3 DNA sequence: TGCAGTGCTACGCCTCACTACGAGCAGTACTTC. This sequence encodes CSATPHYEQYF.

The chain uses TRBV5-1 and TRBJ2-5; TRBD2 agrees at 7 bases. Germline CDR1 reads SGHRS; CDR2 reads YFSETQ. This CDR3 region has 14 residues. Unmatched junction bases numbered 7, after V lost 3 bases and J lost 5 bases. The CDR3 DNA reads as TGCGCCAGCAGCTGGACCGGGACTAAGGAGACCCAGTACTTC. This codes for CASSWTGTKETQYF.

This rearrangement joins TRBV28 to TRBJ2-6, with D uncertain. This CDR3 is built from 15 residues. Germline lookup yields CDR1 MDHEN and CDR2 SYDVKM. Between the trimmed V and J ends, which lost 3 bases and 0 bases, there was a span of 6 bases. CDR3 amino acids: CASSFYPSGANVLTF. In DNA form, the CDR3 reads TGTGCCAGCAGTTTTTACCCCTCTGGGGCCAACGTCCTGACTTTC.

The CDR3 spells CASSLANAGANTGELFF. The CDR3 DNA follows: TGCGCCAGCAGCTTGGCCAATGCGGGAGCGAACACCGGGGAGCTGTTTTTT. The V and J genes are TRBV5-1 and TRBJ2-2; 7 bases are a match to TRBD2. V was clipped by 0 bases and J by 0 bases; unmatched bases: 5. Germline V lookup: CDR1 SGHRS, CDR2 YFSETQ. CDR3 size: 17 residues.

The chain couples TRBV27 to TRBJ2-1; 7 bases map to TRBD2. Germline V gene lookup returns CDR1 MNHEY and CDR2 SMNVEV (reference sequence). This CDR3 has 15 amino acids. V shed 3 bases and J 9 bases; nucleotides not matched to a gene: 11. The CDR3 loop is CASSLGLAAWGEQFF. As DNA, the CDR3 is TGTGCCAGCAGTTTGGGGCTAGCGGCCTGGGGTGAGCAGTTCTTC.

V usage is TRBV4-1 and J usage is TRBJ1-1; D not certain. V lost 0 bases, J lost 4 bases, and 9 bases lay in between. Germline-derived CDR1 and CDR2 are MGHRA and YSYEKL. CDR3 length equals 14 residues. The CDR3 region is CASSQEREGTEAFF. Here the CDR3 DNA reads TGCGCCAGCAGCCAAGAGAGGGAAGGCACTGAAGCTTTCTTT.

The V call is TRBV6-5, the J call TRBJ2-3; perhaps TRBD1 as D (5 bases). V lost 6 bases, J lost 1 base, and 11 bases lay in between. Germline lookup yields CDR1 MNHEY and CDR2 SVGAGI. This CDR3 is 14 amino acids long. CDR3 loop: CASSETAGTDTQYF. CDR3 in DNA: TGTGCCAGCAGCGAGACAGCCGGCACAGATACGCAGTATTTT.

This chain connects TRBV27 to TRBJ1-6; D is undetermined. CDR1 MNHEY and CDR2 SMNVEV come from the germline V gene (reference sequence). This CDR3 contains 13 residues. With 6 bases removed from V and 10 bases from J, the gap between germline ends came to 13 bases. CDR3 region: CASSALAVSPLHF. In DNA, the CDR3 is TGTGCCAGCAGCGCCCTTGCGGTCTCACCCCTCCACTTT.

This chain connects TRBV5-6 to TRBJ2-5; 11 bases fit TRBD2. Trimming at V came to 4 bases and at J to 0 bases, leaving 8 bases not matched to a gene. Germline assignment: CDR1 SGHDT and CDR2 YYEEEE. This CDR3 has 17 residues. The CDR3 sequence: CASSRAASGRNQETQYF. As DNA, the CDR3 is TGTGCCAGCAGCCGCGCTGCTAGCGGGAGGAACCAAGAGACCCAGTACTTC. Filled out from reference TRBV5-6 and TRBJ2-5, the complete variable domain reads DAGVTQSPTHLIKTRGQQVTLRCSPKSGHDTVSWYQQALGQGPQFIFQYYEEEERQRGNFPDRFSGHQFPNYSSELNVNALLLGDSALYLCASSRAASGRNQETQYFGPGTRLLVL.

The chain uses TRBV29-1 and TRBJ1-2; 9 bases align to TRBD1. The CDR3 spans 15 residues. The J segment lost 0 bases and the V segment lost 5 bases, leaving 7 bases of the junction unmatched. CDR1 and CDR2 from the germline V gene are SQVTM and ANQGSEA. The CDR3 DNA reads as TGCAGCGTTCCAGGACAGGGGATAGCTAACTATGGCTACACCTTC. Its translation: CSVPGQGIANYGYTF.

This chain links TRBV5-1 with TRBJ2-3; 13 positions agree with TRBD2. The germline V gene has CDR1 SGHRS and CDR2 YFSETQ. This CDR3 has 15 amino acids. V gave up 4 bases and J gave up 6 bases; unmatched junction bases: 5. The CDR3 DNA reads as TGCGCCAGCAGCCCCGGACTAGCGGGAGCTGATACGCAGTATTTT. Its translation is CASSPGLAGADTQYF.

The sample holds a few counts of this clone. A junction end diverges from the germline sequence, so it may reflect a read error. Other nucleotide sequences in the sample specify the same CDR3. This chain connects TRBV9 to TRBJ2-2, with D unresolved. The CDR3 length is 14 residues. CDR1 SGDLS and CDR2 YYNGEE come from the germline V gene. CDR3 amino acids: CASSVGGYTGELFF. Here the CDR3 DNA reads TGTGCCAGCAGCGTAGGTGGCTACACGGGGGAGCTGTTTTTT. Together with reference TRBV9 and TRBJ2-2, the CDR3 gives the full variable domain: DSGVTQTPKHLITATGQRVTLRCSPRSGDLSVYWYQQSLDQGLQFLIQYYNGEERAKGNILERFSAQQFPDLHSELNLSSLELGDSALYFCASSVGGYTGELFFGEGSRLTVL.

In DNA form, the CDR3 reads TGTGCCAGCAGCTTAGGGAGTAGAGACTATGGCTACACCTTC. Residues: CASSLGSRDYGYTF. The J gene is TRBJ1-2, the V gene TRBV11-2; the D is unclear. There are 14 residues in the CDR3. V lost 1 base and J lost 3, with 9 bases in between. CDR1 is SGHAT, CDR2 FQNNGV, per germline. The variable domain in full, with the rest retrieved from reference TRBV11-2 and TRBJ1-2, is EAGVAQSPRYKIIEKRQSVAFWCNPISGHATLYWYQQILGQGPKLLIQFQNNGVVDDSQLPKDRFSAERLKGVDSTLKIQPAKLEDSAVYLCASSLGSRDYGYTFGSGTRLTVV.

This clone was detected only a few times. The chain combines TRBV19 with TRBJ1-2; D uncertain. Trimming removed 1 base at V and 1 base at J, with 10 bases between. CDR1 LNHDA and CDR2 SQIVND come from the germline V gene (reference sequence). This CDR3 is 15 amino acids long. The CDR3, as DNA: TGTGCCAGTAGTATAGCGGGCACCCGTAACTATGGCTACACCTTC. As protein: CASSIAGTRNYGYTF.

The chain uses TRBV29-1 and TRBJ2-2; D tentatively reads TRBD1 or TRBD2 (5 bases each). Trimming pared 1 base from V and 1 base from J, leaving 7 bases between. Germline values: CDR1 SQVTM, CDR2 ANQGSEA. The CDR3 runs to 14 residues. CDR3 nucleotide sequence: TGCAGCGTTGAAGTGAGGGGGAACACCGGGGAGCTGTTTTTT. It is translated as CSVEVRGNTGELFF.

The V and J genes are TRBV19 and TRBJ1-6; maybe TRBD1 (6 bases). Trimming took off 9 bases at V and 7 bases at J, with 13 bases between the two ends. Germline V gives CDR1 LNHDA, CDR2 SQIVND (reference sequence). The CDR3 covers 13 residues. CDR3 sequence: CASRRTANSPLHF. In nucleotides, the CDR3 is TGTGCCAGCAGGAGGACAGCAAATTCACCCCTCCACTTT.

This clone was seen just once. The chain is built from TRBV9 and TRBJ2-1; 9 nucleotides agree with TRBD2. CDR3 size: 15 residues. The V segment lost 4 bases and the J segment 5 bases; nucleotides outside the gene matches: 7. Germline assignment: CDR1 SGDLS and CDR2 YYNGEE. The CDR3 DNA is TGTGCCAGCAGCTCACTAGCGGGCAGAGACAATGAGCAGTTCTTC. Translating it yields CASSSLAGRDNEQFF.